This T cell receptor beta chain was obtained from a study of T cell responses to AZD1222 COVID-19 vaccine. The method was immunoSEQ multiplex PCR; TCRdb's version includes in-frame clones alone and lacks a portion of them. This sample has 99,000 or so clones, with 80% to 90% found just once. This clone has only a few counts. What it binds is unknown. The study, taken as a whole, reports: Among vaccine-associated CD4 TCRs, coverage spanned spike, with dominance at 160-218 and 743-854. Repertoires were sampled only after the peak T cell response. Elevations in Spike-specific TCR breadth and depth followed administration of two AZD1222 doses.

V shed 4 bases and J 1 base; nucleotides not matched to a gene: 1. The germline gives CDR1 SQVTM, CDR2 ANQGSEA. The CDR3 loop spans 12 amino acids. The origin of this receptor is an adult in good health. The J gene is TRBJ2-7, the V gene TRBV29-1, with 7 bases lining up with TRBD2. This specimen was peripheral blood, taken on day 0 of AZD1222 vaccination. The CDR3 loop reads CSVGAGSYEQYF. The CDR3 DNA is TGCAGCGTTGGAGCGGGGTCCTACGAGCAGTACTTC.